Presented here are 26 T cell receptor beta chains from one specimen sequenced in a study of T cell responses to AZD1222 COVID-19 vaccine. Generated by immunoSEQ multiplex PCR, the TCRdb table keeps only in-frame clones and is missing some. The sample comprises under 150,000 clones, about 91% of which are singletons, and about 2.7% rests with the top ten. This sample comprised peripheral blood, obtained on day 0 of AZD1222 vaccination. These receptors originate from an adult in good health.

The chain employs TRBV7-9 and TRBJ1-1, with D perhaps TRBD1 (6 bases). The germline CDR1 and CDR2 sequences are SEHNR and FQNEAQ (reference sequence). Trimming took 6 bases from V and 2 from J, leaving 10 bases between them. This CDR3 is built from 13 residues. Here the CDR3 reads CASRTQGNTEAFF. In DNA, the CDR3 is TGTGCCAGCAGGACACAGGGCAACACTGAAGCTTTCTTT.

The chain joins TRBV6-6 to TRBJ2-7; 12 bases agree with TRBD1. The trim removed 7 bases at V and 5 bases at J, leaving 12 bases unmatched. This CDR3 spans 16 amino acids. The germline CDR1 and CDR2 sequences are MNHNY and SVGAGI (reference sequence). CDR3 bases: TGTGCCAGCACCCACTGGGGGACAGGGGGCCGGGACGAGCAGTACTTC. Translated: CASTHWGTGGRDEQYF.

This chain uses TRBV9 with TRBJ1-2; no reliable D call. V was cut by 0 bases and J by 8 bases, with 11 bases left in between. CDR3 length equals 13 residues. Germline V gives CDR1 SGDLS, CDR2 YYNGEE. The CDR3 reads CASSVDSNTGYTF. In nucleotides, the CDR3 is TGTGCCAGCAGCGTAGACTCAAACACCGGCTACACCTTC.

The chain's CDR3 is CASSYWAEGTEAFF. CDR3 bases: TGTGCCAGCAGTTACTGGGCTGAAGGCACTGAAGCTTTCTTT. The gene calls are TRBV6-5 and TRBJ1-1; D is undetermined. The CDR3 has 14 amino acids. V lost 1 base to trimming and J lost 4 bases, with 10 bases between them. Germline V CDR1 and CDR2: MNHEY, SVGAGI.

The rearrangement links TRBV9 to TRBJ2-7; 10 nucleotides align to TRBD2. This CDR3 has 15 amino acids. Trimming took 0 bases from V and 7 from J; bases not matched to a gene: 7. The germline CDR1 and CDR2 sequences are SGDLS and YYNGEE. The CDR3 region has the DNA TGTGCCAGCAGCGTAGAAAGCGGGAGGGCGGATGAGCAGTACTTC. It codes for CASSVESGRADEQYF.

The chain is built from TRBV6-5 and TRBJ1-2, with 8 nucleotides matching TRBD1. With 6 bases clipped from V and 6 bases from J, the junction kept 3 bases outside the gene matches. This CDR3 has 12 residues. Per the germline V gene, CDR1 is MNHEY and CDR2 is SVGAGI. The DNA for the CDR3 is TGTGCCAGCAGGGACAGGGCGGATGGCTACACCTTC. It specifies CASRDRADGYTF.

The CDR3 spells CASRDTGTGGSGYTF. The DNA of the CDR3 is TGTGCCAGCAGGGATACCGGGACAGGGGGCAGTGGCTACACCTTC. This chain links TRBV2 with TRBJ1-2; 12 positions agree with TRBD1. Germline V gene data show CDR1 as SNHLY and CDR2 as FYNNEI. This CDR3 contains 15 residues. V gave up 6 bases and J gave up 7 bases; unmatched junction bases: 9.

CDR3 sequence: CASTVGQAYGYTF. CDR3 DNA sequence: TGTGCCAGCACCGTTGGACAGGCCTATGGCTACACCTTC. The chain links TRBV12-3 or TRBV12-4 to TRBJ1-2; 7 bases are a match to TRBD1. The CDR3 is made up of 13 amino acids. Unmatched junction bases numbered 6, after V lost 7 bases and J lost 4 bases.

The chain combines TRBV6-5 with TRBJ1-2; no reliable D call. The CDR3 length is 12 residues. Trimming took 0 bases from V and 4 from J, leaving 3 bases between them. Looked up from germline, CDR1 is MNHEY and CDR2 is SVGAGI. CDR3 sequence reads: CASSYSVYGYTF. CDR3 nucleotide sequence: TGTGCCAGCAGTTACTCGGTCTATGGCTACACCTTC.

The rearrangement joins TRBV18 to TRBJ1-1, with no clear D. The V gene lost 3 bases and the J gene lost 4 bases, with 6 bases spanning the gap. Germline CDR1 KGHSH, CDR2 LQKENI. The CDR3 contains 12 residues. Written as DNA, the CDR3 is TGTGCCAGCTCACCTCCAGTCACTGAAGCTTTCTTT. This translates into CASSPPVTEAFF.

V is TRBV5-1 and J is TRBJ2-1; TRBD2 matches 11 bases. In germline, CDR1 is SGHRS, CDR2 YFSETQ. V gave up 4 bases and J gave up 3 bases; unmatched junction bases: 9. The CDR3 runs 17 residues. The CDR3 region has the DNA TGCGCCAGCAGCACTGGGACTAGCGGAGCTTTCTACAATGAGCAGTTCTTC. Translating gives CASSTGTSGAFYNEQFF.

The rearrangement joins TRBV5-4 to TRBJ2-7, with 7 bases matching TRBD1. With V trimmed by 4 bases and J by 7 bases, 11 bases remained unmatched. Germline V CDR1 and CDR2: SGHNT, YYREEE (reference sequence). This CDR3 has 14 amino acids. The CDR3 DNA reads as TGTGCCAGCAGCCCGGACAGGTGGGCGAGGGAGCAGTACTTC. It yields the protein CASSPDRWAREQYF. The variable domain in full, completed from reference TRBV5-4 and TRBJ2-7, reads ETGVTQSPTHLIKTRGQQVTLRCSSQSGHNTVSWYQQALGQGPQFIFQYYREEENGRGNFPPRFSGLQFPNYSSELNVNALELDDSALYLCASSPDRWAREQYFGPGTRLTVT.

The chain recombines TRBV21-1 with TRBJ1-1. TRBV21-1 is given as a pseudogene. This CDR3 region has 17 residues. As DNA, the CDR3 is TGTGCCAGCGGTAGAGGTCGGCAGCCGAAGATGGGGGGTGAAGCTTTCTTT. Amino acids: CASGRGRQPKMGGEAFF.

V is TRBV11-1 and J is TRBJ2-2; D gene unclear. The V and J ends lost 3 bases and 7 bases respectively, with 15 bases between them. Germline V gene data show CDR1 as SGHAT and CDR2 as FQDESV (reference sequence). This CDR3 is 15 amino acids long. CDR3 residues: CASSFTSIRGGELFF. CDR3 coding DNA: TGTGCCAGCAGCTTCACGTCAATCCGCGGCGGGGAGCTGTTTTTT.

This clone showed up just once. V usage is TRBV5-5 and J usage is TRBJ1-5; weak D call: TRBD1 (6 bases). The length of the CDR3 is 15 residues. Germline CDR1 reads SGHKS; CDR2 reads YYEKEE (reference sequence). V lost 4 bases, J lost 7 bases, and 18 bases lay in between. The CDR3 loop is CASSRSLAGEQPQHF. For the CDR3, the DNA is TGTGCCAGCAGCCGAAGTTTGGCAGGGGAGCAGCCCCAGCATTTT.

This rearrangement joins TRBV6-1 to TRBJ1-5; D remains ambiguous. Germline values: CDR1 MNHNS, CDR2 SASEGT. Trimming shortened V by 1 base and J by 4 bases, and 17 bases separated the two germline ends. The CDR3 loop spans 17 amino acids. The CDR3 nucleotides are TGTGCCAGCAGTGAAGGCTCCCCCGGACGCTTGAATCAGCCCCAGCATTTT. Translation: CASSEGSPGRLNQPQHF.

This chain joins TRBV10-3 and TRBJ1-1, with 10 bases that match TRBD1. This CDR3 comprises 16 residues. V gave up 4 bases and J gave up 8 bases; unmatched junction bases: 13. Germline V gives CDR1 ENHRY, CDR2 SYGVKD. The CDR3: CAISASRGQGLGEAFF. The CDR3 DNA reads TGTGCCATCAGTGCATCCCGGGGACAGGGGCTAGGGGAAGCTTTCTTT.

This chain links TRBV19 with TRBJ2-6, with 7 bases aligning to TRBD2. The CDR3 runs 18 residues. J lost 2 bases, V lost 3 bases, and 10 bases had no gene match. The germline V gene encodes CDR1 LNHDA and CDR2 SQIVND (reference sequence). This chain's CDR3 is CASSIRGSGSPGANVLTF. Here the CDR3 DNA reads TGTGCCAGTAGTATTCGCGGGAGTGGCTCCCCTGGGGCCAACGTCCTGACTTTC.

The CDR3 sequence is CASSQSETTGELFF. For the CDR3, the DNA is TGTGCCAGCAGCCAATCGGAGACGACCGGGGAGCTGTTTTTT. This chain uses TRBV3-1 (or the pseudogene TRBV3-2) with TRBJ2-2; D not resolved. Deletions cut 2 bases from V and 5 bases from J, with 9 bases between. The V gene's germline CDR1 is LGHDT and CDR2 YNNKEL (reference sequence). This CDR3 has 14 amino acids.

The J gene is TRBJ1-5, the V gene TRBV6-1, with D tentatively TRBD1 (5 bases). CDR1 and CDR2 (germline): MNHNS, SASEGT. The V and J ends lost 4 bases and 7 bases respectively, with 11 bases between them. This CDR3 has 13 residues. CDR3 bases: TGTGCCAGCAGTGCGCGGGGGAGCCAGCCCCAGCATTTT. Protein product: CASSARGSQPQHF.

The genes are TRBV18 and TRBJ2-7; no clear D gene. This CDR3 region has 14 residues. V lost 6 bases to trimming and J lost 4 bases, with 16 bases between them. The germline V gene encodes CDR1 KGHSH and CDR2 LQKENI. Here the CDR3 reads CASSHTGFFYEQYF. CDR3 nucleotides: TGTGCCAGCTCCCATACCGGGTTTTTTTACGAGCAGTACTTC.

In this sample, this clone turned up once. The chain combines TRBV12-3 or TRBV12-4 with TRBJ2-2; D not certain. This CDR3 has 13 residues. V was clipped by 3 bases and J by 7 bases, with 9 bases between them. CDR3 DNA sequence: TGTGCCAGCAGTTTTTTAGTTATCGGGGAGCTGTTTTTT. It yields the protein CASSFLVIGELFF.

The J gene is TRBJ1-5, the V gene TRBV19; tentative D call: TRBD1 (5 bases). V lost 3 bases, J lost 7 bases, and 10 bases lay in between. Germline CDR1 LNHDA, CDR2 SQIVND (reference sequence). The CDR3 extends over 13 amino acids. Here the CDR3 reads CASSIPGFQPQHF. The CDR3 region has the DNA TGTGCCAGTAGTATTCCAGGGTTCCAGCCCCAGCATTTT. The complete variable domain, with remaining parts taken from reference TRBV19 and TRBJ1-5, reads DGGITQSPKYLFRKEGQNVTLSCEQNLNHDAMYWYRQDPGQGLRLIYYSQIVNDFQKGDIAEGYSVSREKKESFPLTVTSAQKNPTAFYLCASSIPGFQPQHFGDGTRLSIL.

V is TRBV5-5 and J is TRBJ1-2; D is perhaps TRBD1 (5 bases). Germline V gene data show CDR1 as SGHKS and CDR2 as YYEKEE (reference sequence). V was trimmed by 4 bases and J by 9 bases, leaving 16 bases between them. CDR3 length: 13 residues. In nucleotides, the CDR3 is TGTGCCAGCAGCCCCTCGGGGGACGTGAGCTACACCTTC. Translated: CASSPSGDVSYTF.

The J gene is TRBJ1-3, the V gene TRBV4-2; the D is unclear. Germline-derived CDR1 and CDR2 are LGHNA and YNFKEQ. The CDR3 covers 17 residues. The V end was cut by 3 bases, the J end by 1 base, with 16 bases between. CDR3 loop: CASSHYFDRESGNTIYF. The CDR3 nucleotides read TGTGCCAGCAGCCATTACTTCGACCGGGAATCTGGAAACACCATATATTTT.

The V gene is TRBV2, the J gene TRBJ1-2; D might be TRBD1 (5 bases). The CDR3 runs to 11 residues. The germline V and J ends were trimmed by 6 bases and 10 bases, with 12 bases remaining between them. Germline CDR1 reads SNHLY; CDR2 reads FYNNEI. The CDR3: CASRDYRYYTF. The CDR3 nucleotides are TGTGCCAGCAGGGACTACAGGTACTACACCTTC.